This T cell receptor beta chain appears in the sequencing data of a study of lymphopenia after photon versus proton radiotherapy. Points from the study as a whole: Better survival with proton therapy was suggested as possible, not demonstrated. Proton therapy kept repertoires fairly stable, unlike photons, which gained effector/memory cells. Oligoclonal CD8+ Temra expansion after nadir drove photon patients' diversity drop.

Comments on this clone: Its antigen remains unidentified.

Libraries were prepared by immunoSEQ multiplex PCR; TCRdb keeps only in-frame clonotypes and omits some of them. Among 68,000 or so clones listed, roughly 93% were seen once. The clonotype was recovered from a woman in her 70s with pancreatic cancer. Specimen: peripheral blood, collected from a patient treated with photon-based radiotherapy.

The CDR3 DNA reads TGTGCCAGTAGTATCCGTCCGGGACAGGGTAATCAGCCCCAGCATTTT. As protein: CASSIRPGQGNQPQHF. The chain carries TRBV19 and TRBJ1-5, with 9 nucleotides matching TRBD1. CDR3 size: 16 residues. The trim removed 3 bases at V and 4 bases at J, leaving 7 bases unmatched. CDR1 is LNHDA, CDR2 SQIVND, per germline (reference sequence).